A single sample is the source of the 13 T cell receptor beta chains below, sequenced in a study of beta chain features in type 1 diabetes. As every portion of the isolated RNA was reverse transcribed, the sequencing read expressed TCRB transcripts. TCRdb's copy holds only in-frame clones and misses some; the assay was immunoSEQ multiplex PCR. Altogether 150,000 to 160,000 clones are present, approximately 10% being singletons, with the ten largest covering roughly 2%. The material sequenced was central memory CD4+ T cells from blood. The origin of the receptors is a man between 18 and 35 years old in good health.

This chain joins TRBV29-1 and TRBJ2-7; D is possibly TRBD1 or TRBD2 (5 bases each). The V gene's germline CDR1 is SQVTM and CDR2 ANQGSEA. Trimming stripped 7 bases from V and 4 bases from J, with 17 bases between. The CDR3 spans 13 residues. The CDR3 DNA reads TGCAGCGCGATTCCGAGGGGCAGATACGAGCAGTACTTC. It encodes CSAIPRGRYEQYF.

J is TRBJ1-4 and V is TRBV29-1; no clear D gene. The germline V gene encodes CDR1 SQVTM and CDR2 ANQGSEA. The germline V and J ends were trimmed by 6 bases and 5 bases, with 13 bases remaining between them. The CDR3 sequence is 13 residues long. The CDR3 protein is CSVAFRRNEKLFF. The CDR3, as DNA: TGCAGCGTGGCGTTCAGGAGAAATGAAAAACTGTTTTTT.

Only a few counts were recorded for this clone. CDR3 nucleotides: TGTGCCAGCAGTTTATCTCGGGGGAAGAACACTGAAGCTTTCTTT. Encoded protein: CASSLSRGKNTEAFF. The V and J genes are TRBV27 and TRBJ1-1, with TRBD1 as a possible D gene (5 bases). The V gene's germline CDR1 is MNHEY and CDR2 SMNVEV (reference sequence). This CDR3 contains 15 residues. V shed 0 bases and J shed 1 base, with 9 bases lying between them.

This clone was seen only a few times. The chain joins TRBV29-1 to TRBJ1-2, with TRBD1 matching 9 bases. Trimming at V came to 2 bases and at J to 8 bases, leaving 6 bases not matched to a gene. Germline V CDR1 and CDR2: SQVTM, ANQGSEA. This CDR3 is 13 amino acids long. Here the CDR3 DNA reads TGCAGCGTTGAAAGGGACAGGGCAAGGGGCTACACCTTC. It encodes CSVERDRARGYTF.

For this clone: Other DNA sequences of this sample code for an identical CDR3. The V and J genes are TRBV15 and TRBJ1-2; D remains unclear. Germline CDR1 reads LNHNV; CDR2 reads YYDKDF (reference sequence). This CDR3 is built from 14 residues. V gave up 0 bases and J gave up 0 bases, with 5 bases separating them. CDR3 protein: CATSRERANYGYTF. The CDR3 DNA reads TGTGCCACCAGCAGAGAGAGAGCTAACTATGGCTACACCTTC.

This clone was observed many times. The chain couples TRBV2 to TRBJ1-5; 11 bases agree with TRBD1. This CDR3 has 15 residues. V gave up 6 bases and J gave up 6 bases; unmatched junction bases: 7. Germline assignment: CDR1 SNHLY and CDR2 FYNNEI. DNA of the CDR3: TGTGCCAGCAGCCCTGGACAGGGGGCTGGTCAGCCCCAGCATTTT. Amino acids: CASSPGQGAGQPQHF. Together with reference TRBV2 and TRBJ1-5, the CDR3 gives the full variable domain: EPEVTQTPSHQVTQMGQEVILRCVPISNHLYFYWYRQILGQKVEFLVSFYNNEISEKSEIFDDQFSVERPDGSNFTLKIRSTKLEDSAMYFCASSPGQGAGQPQHFGDGTRLSIL.

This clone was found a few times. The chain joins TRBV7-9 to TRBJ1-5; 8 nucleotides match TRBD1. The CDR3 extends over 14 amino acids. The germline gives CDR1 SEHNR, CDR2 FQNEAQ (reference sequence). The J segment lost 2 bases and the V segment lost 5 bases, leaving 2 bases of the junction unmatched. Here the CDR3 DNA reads TGTGCCAGCAGCCAGGGGGCTCGCAATCAGCCCCAGCATTTT. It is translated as CASSQGARNQPQHF.

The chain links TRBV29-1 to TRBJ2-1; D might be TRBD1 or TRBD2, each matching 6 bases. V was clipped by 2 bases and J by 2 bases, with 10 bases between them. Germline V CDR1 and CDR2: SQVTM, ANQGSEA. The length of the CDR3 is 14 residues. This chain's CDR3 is CSVERGAPYNEQFF. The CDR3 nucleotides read TGCAGCGTTGAAAGGGGGGCTCCCTACAATGAGCAGTTCTTC.

CDR3 protein: CASSFGLEKLFF. The CDR3 nucleotides are TGTGCCAGCAGCTTTGGTCTCGAAAAACTGTTTTTT. This rearrangement joins TRBV7-9 to TRBJ1-4; D is undetermined. Germline V gene data show CDR1 as SEHNR and CDR2 as FQNEAQ (reference sequence). V lost 3 bases and J lost 8, with 7 bases in between. The CDR3 is made up of 12 amino acids.

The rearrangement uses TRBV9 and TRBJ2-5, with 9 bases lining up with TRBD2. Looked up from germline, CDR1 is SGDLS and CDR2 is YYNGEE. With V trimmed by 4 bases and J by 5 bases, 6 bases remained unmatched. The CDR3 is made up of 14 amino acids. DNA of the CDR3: TGTGCCAGCAGCTCCAGCGGGAGGTTCGAGACCCAGTACTTC. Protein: CASSSSGRFETQYF.

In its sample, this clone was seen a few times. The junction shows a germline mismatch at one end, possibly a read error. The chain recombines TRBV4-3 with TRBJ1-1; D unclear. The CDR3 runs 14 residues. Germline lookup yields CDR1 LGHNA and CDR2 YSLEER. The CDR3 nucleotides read TGCGCCAGCACCCAAATAGACGGGAACACTGAAGCTTTCTTT. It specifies CASTQIDGNTEAFF.

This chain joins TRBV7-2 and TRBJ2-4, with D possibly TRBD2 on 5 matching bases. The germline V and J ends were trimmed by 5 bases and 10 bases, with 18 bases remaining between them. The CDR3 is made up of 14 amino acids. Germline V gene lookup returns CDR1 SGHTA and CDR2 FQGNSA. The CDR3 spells CASSALTSNGIQYF. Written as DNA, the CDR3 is TGTGCCAGCAGCGCCCTCACTAGTAACGGGATTCAGTACTTC.

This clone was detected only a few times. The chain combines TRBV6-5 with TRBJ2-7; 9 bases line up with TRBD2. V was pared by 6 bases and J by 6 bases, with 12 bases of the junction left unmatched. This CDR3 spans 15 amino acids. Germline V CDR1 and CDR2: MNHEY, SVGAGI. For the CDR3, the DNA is TGTGCCAGCAGAGAACAGAGCGGGAGGAGGAGCGAGCAGTACTTC. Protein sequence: CASREQSGRRSEQYF.